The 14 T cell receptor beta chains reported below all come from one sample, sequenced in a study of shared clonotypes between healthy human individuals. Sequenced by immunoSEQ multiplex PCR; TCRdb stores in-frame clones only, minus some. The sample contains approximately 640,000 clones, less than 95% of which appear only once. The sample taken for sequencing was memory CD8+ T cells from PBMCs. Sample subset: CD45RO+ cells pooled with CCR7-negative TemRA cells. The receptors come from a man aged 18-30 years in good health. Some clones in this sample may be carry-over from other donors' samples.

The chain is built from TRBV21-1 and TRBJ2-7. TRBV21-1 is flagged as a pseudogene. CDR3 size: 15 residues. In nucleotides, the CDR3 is TGTGCCAGCAGCAAAGGGGCGGAATACTCCTACGAGCAGTACTTC. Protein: CASSKGAEYSYEQYF.

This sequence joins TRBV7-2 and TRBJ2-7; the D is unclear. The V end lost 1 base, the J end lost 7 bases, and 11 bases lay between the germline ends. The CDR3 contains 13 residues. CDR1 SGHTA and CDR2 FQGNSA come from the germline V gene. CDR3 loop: CASSLVTLGEQYF. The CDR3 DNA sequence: TGTGCCAGCAGCTTAGTGACCCTCGGGGAGCAGTACTTC.

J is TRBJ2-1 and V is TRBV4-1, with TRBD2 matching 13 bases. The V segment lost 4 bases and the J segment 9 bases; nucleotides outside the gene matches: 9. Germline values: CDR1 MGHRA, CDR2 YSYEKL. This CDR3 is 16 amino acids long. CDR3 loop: CASSPLLAGGPGEQFF. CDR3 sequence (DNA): TGCGCCAGCAGCCCGTTACTAGCGGGAGGGCCCGGTGAGCAGTTCTTC.

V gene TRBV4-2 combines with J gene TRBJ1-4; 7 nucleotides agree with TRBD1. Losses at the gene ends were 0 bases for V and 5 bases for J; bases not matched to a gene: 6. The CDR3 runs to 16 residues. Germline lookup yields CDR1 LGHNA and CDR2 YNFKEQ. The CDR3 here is CASSQDLGTENEKLFF. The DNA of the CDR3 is TGTGCCAGCAGCCAAGATCTGGGGACAGAAAATGAAAAACTGTTTTTT.

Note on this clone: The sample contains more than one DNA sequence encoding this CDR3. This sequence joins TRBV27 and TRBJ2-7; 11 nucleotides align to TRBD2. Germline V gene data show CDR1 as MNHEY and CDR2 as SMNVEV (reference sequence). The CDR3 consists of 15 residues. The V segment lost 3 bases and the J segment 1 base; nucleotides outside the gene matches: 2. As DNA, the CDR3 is TGTGCCAGCAGTTTTGGGACTAGCGGATCCTACGAGCAGTACTTC. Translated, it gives CASSFGTSGSYEQYF.

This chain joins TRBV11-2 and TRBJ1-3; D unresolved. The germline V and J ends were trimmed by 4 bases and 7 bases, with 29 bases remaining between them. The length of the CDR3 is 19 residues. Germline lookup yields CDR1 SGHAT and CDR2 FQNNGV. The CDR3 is CASSSLYIELPSTWNTIYF. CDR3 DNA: TGTGCCAGCAGCTCCCTCTATATAGAGCTACCTTCTACATGGAACACCATATATTTT.

In nucleotides, the CDR3 is TGTGCCAGCCGGACTAGCGTTTCCTACGAGCAGTACTTC. Translated, it gives CASRTSVSYEQYF. The chain uses TRBV5-6 and TRBJ2-7; 9 positions match TRBD2. Trimming removed 7 bases from V and 1 base from J; junction bases left unmatched: 3. The CDR3 covers 13 residues. Germline V gene lookup returns CDR1 SGHDT and CDR2 YYEEEE.

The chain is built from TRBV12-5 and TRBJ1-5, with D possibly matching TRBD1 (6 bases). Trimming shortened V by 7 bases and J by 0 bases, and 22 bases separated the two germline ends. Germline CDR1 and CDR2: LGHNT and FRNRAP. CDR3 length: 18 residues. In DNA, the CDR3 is TGTGCTAGTGCCCTGACGAGGGGGATGATAGATAGCAATCAGCCCCAGCATTTT. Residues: CASALTRGMIDSNQPQHF.

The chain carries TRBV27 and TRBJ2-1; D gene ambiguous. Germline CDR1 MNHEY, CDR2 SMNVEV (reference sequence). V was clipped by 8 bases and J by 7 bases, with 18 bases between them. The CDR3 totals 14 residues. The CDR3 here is CASSNPRGKNEQFF. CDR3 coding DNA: TGTGCCAGCTCGAACCCCCGAGGTAAGAATGAGCAGTTCTTC.

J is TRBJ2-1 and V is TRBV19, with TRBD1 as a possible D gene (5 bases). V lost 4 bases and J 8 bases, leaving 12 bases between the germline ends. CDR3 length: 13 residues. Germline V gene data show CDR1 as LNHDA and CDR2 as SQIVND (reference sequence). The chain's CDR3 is CASSTRQIDEQFF. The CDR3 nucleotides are TGTGCCAGTAGTACCAGACAGATCGATGAGCAGTTCTTC.

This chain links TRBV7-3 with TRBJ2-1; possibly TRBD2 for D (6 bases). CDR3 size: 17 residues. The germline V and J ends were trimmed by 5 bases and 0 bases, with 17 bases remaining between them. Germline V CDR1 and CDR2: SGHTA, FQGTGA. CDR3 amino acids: CASSPGIRGFSYNEQFF. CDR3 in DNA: TGTGCCAGCAGCCCAGGGATTCGGGGGTTCTCCTACAATGAGCAGTTCTTC.

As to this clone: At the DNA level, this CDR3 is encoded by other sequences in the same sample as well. This CDR3 reads CAWSFITGGKNGYTF. The CDR3 DNA reads as TGTGCCTGGAGTTTTATTACAGGGGGTAAGAATGGCTACACCTTC. J is TRBJ1-2 and V is TRBV30; TRBD1 aligns across 8 bases. This CDR3 has 15 residues. Germline V lookup: CDR1 GTSNPN, CDR2 SVGIG (reference sequence). The V gene end was trimmed by 2 bases and the J gene end by 6 bases; junction bases not matched to a gene: 11.

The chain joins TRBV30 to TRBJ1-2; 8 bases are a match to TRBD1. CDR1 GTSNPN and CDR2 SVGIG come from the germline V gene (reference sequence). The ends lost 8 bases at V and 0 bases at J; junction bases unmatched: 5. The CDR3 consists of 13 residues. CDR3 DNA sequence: TGTGCCGGGACAGGAATCACTAACTATGGCTACACCTTC. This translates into CAGTGITNYGYTF. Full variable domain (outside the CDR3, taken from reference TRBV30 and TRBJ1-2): SQTIHQWPATLVQPVGSPLSLECTVEGTSNPNLYWYRQAAGRGLQLLFYSVGIGQISSEVPQNLSASRPQDRQFILSSKKLLLSDSGFYLCAGTGITNYGYTFGSGTRLTVV.

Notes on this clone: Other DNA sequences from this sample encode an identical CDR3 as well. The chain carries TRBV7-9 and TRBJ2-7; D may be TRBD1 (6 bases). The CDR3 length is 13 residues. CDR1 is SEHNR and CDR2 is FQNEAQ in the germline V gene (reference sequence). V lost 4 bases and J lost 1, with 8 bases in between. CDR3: CASSYGQSYEQYF. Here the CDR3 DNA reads TGTGCCAGCAGCTATGGACAGTCCTACGAGCAGTACTTC. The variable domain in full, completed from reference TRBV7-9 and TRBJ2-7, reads DTGVSQNPRHKITKRGQNVTFRCDPISEHNRLYWYRQTLGQGPEFLTYFQNEAQLEKSRLLSDRFSAERPKGSFSTLEIQRTEQGDSAMYLCASSYGQSYEQYFGPGTRLTVT.